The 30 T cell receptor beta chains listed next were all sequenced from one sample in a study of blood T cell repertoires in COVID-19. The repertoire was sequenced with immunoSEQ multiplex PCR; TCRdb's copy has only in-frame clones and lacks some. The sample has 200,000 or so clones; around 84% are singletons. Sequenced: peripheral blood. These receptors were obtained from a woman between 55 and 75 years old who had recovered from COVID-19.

The CDR3 nucleotides are TGTGCCAGCAGCCCCTTGAGGGAGGAAAAACTGTTTTTT. Translated, it gives CASSPLREEKLFF. The rearrangement uses TRBV6-5 and TRBJ1-4; D is undetermined. The CDR3 has 13 amino acids. V was pared by 6 bases and J by 8 bases, with 13 bases between. Looked up from germline, CDR1 is MNHEY and CDR2 is SVGAGI.

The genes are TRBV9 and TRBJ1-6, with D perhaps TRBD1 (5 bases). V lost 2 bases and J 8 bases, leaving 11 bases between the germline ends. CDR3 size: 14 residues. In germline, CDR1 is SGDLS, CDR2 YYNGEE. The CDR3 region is CASSVGQFYSPLHF. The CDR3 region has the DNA TGTGCCAGCAGCGTGGGGCAGTTCTATTCACCCCTCCACTTT. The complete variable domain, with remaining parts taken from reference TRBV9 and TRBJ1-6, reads DSGVTQTPKHLITATGQRVTLRCSPRSGDLSVYWYQQSLDQGLQFLIQYYNGEERAKGNILERFSAQQFPDLHSELNLSSLELGDSALYFCASSVGQFYSPLHFGNGTRLTVT.

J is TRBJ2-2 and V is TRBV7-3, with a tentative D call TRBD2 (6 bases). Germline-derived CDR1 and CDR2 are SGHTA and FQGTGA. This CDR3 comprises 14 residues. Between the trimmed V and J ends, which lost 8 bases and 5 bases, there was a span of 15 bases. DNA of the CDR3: TGTGCCAGCGCAAAAACGAGCGGGACCGGGGAGCTGTTTTTT. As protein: CASAKTSGTGELFF.

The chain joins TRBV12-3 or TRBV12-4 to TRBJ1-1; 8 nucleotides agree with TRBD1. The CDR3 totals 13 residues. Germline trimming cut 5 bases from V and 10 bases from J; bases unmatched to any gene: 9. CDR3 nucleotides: TGTGCCAGCAGTAGTGGACAGGGCTTCTTAGCTTTCTTT. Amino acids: CASSSGQGFLAFF.

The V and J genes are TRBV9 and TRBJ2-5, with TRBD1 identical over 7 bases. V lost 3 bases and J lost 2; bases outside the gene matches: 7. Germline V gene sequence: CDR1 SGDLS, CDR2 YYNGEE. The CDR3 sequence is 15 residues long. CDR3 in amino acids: CASSGRGQQQETQYF. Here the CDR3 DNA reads TGTGCCAGCAGCGGTAGGGGACAGCAGCAAGAGACCCAGTACTTC.

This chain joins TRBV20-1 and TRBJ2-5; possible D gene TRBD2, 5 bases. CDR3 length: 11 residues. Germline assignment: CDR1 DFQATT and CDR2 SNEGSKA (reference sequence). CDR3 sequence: CSGGREETQYF. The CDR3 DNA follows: TGCAGCGGAGGACGAGAGGAGACCCAGTACTTC.

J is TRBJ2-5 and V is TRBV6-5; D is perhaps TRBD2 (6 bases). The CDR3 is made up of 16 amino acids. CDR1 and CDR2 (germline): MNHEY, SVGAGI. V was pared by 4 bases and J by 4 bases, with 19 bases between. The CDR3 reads CASSLEAGGRGETQYF. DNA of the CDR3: TGTGCCAGCAGTTTAGAAGCGGGTGGTCGTGGAGAGACCCAGTACTTC.

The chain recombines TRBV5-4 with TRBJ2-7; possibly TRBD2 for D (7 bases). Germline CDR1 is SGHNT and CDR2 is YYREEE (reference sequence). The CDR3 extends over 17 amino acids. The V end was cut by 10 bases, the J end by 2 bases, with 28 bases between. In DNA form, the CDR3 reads TGTGCCTATAGGGGGGGCCCGGACAGCCCTAAAGCCTACGAGCAGTACTTC. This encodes CAYRGGPDSPKAYEQYF.

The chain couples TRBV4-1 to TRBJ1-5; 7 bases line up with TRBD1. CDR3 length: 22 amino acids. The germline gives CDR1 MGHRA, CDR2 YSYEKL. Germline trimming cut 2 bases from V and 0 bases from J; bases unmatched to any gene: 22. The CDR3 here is CASSQHHGTRQGGLYSNQPQHF. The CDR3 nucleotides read TGCGCCAGCAGCCAACACCACGGAACAAGACAGGGCGGCCTTTATAGCAATCAGCCCCAGCATTTT.

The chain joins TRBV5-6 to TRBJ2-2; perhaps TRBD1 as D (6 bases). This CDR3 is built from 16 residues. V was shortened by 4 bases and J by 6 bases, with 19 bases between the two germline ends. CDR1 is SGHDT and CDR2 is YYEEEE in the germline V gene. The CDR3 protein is CASSPVGTRAAGELFF. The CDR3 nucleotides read TGTGCCAGCAGCCCGGTAGGGACACGGGCGGCCGGGGAGCTGTTTTTT.

The CDR3 spells CASSSGTGGYGYTF. The CDR3, as DNA: TGCGCCAGCAGCTCCGGGACAGGGGGCTATGGCTACACCTTC. The gene calls are TRBV5-1 and TRBJ1-2; 11 bases line up with TRBD1. Germline V lookup: CDR1 SGHRS, CDR2 YFSETQ. Unmatched junction bases numbered 2, after V lost 3 bases and J lost 4 bases. The CDR3 is made up of 14 amino acids.

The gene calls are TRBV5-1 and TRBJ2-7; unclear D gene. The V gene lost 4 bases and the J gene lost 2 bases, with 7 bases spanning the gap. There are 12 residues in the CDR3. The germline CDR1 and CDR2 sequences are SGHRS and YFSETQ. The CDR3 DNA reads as TGCGCCAGCAGCGCGGATCCCTACGAGCAGTACTTC. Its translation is CASSADPYEQYF.

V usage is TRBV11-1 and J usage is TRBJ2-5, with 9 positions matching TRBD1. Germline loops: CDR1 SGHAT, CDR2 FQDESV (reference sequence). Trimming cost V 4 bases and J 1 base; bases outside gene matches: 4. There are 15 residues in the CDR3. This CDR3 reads CASSSGTGPQETQYF. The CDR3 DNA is TGTGCCAGCAGCTCCGGGACAGGGCCCCAAGAGACCCAGTACTTC.

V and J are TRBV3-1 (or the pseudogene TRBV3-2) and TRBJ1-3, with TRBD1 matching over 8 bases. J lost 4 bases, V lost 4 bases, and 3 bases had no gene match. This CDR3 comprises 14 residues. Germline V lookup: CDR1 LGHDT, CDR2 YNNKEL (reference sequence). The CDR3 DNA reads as TGTGCCAGCAGCCCCAGGGGGCCCGGAAACACCATATATTTT. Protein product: CASSPRGPGNTIYF.

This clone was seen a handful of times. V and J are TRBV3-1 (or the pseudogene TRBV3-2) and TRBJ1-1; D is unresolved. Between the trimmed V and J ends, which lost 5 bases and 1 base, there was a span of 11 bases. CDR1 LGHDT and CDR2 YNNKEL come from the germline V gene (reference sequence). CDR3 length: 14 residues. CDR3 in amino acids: CASSSYAQNTEAFF. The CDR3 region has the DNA TGTGCCAGCAGCTCCTACGCCCAGAACACTGAAGCTTTCTTT.

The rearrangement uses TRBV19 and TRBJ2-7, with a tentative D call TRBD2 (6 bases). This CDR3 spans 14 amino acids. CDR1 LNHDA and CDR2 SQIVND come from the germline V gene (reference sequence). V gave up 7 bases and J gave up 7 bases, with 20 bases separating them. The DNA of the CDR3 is TGTGCCAGTAAGGAGTACGGTTCAGGGAGGGAGCAGTACTTC. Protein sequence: CASKEYGSGREQYF. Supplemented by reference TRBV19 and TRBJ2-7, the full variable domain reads DGGITQSPKYLFRKEGQNVTLSCEQNLNHDAMYWYRQDPGQGLRLIYYSQIVNDFQKGDIAEGYSVSREKKESFPLTVTSAQKNPTAFYLCASKEYGSGREQYFGPGTRLTVT.

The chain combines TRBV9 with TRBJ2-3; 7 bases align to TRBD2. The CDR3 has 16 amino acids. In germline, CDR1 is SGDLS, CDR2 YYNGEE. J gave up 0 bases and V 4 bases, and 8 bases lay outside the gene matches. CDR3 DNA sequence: TGTGCCAGCAGCTCAAAAGCCGGGGGGAGCACAGATACGCAGTATTTT. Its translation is CASSSKAGGSTDTQYF.

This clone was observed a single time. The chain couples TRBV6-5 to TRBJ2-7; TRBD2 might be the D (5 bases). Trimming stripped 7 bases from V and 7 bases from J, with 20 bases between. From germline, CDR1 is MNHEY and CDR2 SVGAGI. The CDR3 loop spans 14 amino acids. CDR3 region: CASTEWARGMEQYF. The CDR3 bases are TGTGCCAGCACCGAGTGGGCACGGGGTATGGAGCAGTACTTC.

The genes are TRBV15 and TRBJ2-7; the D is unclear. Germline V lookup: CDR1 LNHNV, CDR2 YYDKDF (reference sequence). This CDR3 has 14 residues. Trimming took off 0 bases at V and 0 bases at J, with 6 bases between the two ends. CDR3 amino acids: CATSRDTGSYEQYF. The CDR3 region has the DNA TGTGCCACCAGCAGAGATACCGGCTCCTACGAGCAGTACTTC.

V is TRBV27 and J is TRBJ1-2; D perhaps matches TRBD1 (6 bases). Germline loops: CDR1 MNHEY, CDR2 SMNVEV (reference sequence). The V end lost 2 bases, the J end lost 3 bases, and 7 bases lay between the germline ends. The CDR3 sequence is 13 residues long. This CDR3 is CASSLAGDYGYTF. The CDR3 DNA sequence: TGTGCCAGCAGTTTAGCAGGGGACTATGGCTACACCTTC.

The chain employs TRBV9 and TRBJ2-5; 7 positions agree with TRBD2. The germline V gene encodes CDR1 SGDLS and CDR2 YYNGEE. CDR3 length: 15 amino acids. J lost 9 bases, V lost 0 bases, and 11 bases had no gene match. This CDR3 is CASSVGGGGPEAQYF. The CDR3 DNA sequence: TGTGCCAGCAGCGTAGGTGGCGGGGGTCCCGAGGCCCAGTACTTC. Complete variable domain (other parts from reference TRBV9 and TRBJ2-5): DSGVTQTPKHLITATGQRVTLRCSPRSGDLSVYWYQQSLDQGLQFLIQYYNGEERAKGNILERFSAQQFPDLHSELNLSSLELGDSALYFCASSVGGGGPEAQYFGPGTRLLVL.

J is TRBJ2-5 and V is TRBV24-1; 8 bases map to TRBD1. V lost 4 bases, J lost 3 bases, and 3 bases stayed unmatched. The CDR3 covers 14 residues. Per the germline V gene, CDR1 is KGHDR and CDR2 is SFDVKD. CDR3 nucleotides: TGTGCCACCAGTGACTCGACAGGGGAAGAGACCCAGTACTTC. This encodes CATSDSTGEETQYF.

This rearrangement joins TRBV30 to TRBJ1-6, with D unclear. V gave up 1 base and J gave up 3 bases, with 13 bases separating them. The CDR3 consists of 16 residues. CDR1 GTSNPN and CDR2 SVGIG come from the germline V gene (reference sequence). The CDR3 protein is CAWSGFPGSYNSPLHF. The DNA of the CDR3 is TGTGCCTGGAGTGGCTTCCCGGGAAGCTATAATTCACCCCTCCACTTT.

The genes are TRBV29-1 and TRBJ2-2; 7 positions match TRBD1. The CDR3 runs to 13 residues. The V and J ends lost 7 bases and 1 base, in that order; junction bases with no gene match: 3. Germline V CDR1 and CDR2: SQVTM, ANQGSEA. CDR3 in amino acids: CSAAGGNTGELFF. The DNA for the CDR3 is TGCAGCGCCGCAGGGGGGAACACCGGGGAGCTGTTTTTT.

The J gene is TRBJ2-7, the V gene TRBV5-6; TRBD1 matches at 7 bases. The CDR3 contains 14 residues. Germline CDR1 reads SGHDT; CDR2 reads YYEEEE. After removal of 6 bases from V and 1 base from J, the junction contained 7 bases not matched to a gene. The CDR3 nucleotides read TGTGCCAGCACTTGGACAGGCCCATCCTACGAGCAGTACTTC. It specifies CASTWTGPSYEQYF. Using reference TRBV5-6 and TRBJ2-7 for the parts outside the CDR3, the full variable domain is DAGVTQSPTHLIKTRGQQVTLRCSPKSGHDTVSWYQQALGQGPQFIFQYYEEEERQRGNFPDRFSGHQFPNYSSELNVNALLLGDSALYLCASTWTGPSYEQYFGPGTRLTVT.

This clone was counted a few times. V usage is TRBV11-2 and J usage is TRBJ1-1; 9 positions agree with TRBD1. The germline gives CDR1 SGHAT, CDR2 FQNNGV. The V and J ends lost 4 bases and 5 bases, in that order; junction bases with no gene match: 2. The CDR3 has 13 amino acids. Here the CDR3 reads CASSYRGQTEAFF. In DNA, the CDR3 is TGTGCCAGCAGCTACAGGGGGCAGACTGAAGCTTTCTTT. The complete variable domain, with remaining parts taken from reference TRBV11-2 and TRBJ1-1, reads EAGVAQSPRYKIIEKRQSVAFWCNPISGHATLYWYQQILGQGPKLLIQFQNNGVVDDSQLPKDRFSAERLKGVDSTLKIQPAKLEDSAVYLCASSYRGQTEAFFGQGTRLTVV.

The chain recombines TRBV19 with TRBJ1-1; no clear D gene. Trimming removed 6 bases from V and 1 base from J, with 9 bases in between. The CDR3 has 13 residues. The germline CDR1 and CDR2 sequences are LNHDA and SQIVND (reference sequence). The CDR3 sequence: CASSHGGNTEAFF. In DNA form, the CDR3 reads TGTGCCAGTAGCCACGGCGGGAACACTGAAGCTTTCTTT.

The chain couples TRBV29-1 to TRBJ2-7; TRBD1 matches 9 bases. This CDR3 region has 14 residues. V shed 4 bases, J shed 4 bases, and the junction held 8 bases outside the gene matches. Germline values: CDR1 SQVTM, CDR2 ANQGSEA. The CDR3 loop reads CSVVRPGQGYEQYF. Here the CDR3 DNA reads TGCAGCGTTGTCCGTCCGGGACAGGGTTACGAGCAGTACTTC.

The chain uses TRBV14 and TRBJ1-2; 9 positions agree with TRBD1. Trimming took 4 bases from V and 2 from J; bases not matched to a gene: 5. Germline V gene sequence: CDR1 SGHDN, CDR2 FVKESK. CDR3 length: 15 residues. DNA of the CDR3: TGTGCCAGCAGCCGTTCCGGGACAGGGAACTATGGCTACACCTTC. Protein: CASSRSGTGNYGYTF. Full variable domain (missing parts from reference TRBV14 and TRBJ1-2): EAGVTQFPSHSVIEKGQTVTLRCDPISGHDNLYWYRRVMGKEIKFLLHFVKESKQDESGMPNNRFLAERTGGTYSTLKVQPAELEDSGVYFCASSRSGTGNYGYTFGSGTRLTVV.

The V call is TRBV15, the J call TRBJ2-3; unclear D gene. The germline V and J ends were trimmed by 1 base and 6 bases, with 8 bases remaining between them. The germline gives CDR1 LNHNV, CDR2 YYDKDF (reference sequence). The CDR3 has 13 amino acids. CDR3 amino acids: CATSRGPADTQYF. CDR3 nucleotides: TGTGCCACCAGCAGAGGGCCCGCCGATACGCAGTATTTT.